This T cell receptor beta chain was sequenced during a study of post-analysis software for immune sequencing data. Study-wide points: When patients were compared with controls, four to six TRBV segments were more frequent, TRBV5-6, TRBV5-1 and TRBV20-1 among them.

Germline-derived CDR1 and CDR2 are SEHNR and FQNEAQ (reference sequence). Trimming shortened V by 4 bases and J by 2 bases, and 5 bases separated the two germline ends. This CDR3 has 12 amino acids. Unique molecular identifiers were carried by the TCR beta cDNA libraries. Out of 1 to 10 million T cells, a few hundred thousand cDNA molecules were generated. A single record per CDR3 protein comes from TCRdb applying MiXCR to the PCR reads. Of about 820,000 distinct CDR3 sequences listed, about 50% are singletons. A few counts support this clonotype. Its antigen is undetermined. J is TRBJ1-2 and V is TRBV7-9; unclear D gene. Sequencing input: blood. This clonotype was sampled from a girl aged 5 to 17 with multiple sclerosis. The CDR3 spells CASSSSNYGYTF. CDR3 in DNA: TGTGCCAGCAGCTCCTCCAACTATGGCTACACCTTC.